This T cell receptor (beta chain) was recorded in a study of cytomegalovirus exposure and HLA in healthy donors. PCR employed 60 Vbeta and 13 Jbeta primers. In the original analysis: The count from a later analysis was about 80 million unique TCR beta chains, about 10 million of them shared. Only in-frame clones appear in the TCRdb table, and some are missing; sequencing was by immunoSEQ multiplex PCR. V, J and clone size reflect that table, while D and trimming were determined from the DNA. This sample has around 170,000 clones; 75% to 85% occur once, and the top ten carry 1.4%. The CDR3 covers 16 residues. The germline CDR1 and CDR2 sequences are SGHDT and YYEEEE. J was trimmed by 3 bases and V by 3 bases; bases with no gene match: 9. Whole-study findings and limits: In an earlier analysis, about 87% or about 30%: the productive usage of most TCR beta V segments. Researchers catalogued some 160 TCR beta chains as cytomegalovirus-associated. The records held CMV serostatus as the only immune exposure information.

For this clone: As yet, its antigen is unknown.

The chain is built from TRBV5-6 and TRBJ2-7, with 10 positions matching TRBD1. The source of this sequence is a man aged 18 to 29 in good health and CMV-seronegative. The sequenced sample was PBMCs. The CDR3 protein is CASSSRDRGIIYEQYF. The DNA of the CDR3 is TGTGCCAGCAGCTCCCGGGACAGGGGAATTATCTACGAGCAGTACTTC. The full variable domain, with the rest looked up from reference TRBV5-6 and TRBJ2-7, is DAGVTQSPTHLIKTRGQQVTLRCSPKSGHDTVSWYQQALGQGPQFIFQYYEEEERQRGNFPDRFSGHQFPNYSSELNVNALLLGDSALYLCASSSRDRGIIYEQYFGPGTRLTVT.